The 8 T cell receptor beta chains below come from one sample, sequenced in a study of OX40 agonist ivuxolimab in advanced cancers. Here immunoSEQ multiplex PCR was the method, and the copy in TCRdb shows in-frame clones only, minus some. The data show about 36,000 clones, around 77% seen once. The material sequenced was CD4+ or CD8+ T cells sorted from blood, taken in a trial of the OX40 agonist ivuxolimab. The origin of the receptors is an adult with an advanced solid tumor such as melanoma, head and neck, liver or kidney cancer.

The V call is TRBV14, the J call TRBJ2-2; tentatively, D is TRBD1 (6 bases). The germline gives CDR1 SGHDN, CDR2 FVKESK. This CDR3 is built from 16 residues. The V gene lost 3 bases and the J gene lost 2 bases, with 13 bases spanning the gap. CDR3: CASSHLGQVNTGELFF. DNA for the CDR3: TGTGCCAGCAGCCATTTGGGACAAGTAAACACCGGGGAGCTGTTTTTT. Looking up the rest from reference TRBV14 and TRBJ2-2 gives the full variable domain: EAGVTQFPSHSVIEKGQTVTLRCDPISGHDNLYWYRRVMGKEIKFLLHFVKESKQDESGMPNNRFLAERTGGTYSTLKVQPAELEDSGVYFCASSHLGQVNTGELFFGEGSRLTVL.

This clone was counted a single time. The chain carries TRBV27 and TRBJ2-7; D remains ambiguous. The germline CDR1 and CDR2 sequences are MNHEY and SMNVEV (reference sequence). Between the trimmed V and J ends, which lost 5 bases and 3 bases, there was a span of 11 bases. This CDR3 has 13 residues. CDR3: CASSHSWGYEQYF. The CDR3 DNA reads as TGTGCCAGCAGTCATTCCTGGGGCTACGAGCAGTACTTC.

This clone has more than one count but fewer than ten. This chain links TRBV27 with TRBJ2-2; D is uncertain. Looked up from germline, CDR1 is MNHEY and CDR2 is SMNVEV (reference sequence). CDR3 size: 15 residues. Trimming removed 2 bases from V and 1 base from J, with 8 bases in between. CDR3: CASSLTQLNTGELFF. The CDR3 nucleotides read TGTGCCAGCAGTTTAACCCAACTGAACACCGGGGAGCTGTTTTTT.

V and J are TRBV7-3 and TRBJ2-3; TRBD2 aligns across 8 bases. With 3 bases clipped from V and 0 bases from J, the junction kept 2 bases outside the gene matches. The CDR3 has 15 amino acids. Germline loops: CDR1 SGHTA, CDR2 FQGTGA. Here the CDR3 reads CASSFIAGSTDTQYF. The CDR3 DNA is TGTGCCAGCAGCTTTATAGCGGGAAGCACAGATACGCAGTATTTT.

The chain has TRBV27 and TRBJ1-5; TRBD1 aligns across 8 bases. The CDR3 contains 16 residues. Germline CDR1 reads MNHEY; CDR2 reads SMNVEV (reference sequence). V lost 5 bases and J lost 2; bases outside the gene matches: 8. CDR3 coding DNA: TGTGCCAGCAGTACGACAGGGGTCAAGGGCAATCAGCCCCAGCATTTT. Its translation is CASSTTGVKGNQPQHF.

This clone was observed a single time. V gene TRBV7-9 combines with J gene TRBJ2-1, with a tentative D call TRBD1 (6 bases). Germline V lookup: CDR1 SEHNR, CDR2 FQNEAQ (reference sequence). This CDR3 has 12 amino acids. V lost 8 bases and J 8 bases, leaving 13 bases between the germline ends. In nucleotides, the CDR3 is TGTGCCAGCGGCACAGGGATCGATGAGCAGTTCTTC. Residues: CASGTGIDEQFF.

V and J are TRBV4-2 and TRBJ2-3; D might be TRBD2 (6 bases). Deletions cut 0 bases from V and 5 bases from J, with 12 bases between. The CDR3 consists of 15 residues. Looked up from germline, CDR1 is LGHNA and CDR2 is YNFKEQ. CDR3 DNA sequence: TGTGCCAGCAGCCAAGACCCCGGGAGCGGAGATACGCAGTATTTT. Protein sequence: CASSQDPGSGDTQYF.

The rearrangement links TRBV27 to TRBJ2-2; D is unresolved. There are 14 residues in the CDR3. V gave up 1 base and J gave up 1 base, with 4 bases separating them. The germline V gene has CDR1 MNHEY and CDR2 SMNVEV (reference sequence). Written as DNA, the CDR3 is TGTGCCAGCAGTTTATTCCGGAACACCGGGGAGCTGTTTTTT. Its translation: CASSLFRNTGELFF.